The text below deals with one T cell receptor (beta chain). Its antigen is not identified. This entry is derived from a study of T-cell memory formation after mild COVID-19. Looking at the study overall: TCR clusters were mostly confined to one donor each.

UMIs and sample barcodes were carried by the TCR alpha and TCR beta cDNA libraries that 5'RACE produced using constant-segment primers. MiXCR was run by TCRdb on the 5' RACE reads, yielding one entry per CDR3 protein. Here the sample spans about half a million distinct CDR3 sequences, roughly 18% being singletons. V was shortened by 4 bases and J by 4 bases, with 19 bases between the two germline ends. The CDR3 consists of 15 residues. The germline V gene encodes CDR1 GTSNPN and CDR2 SVGIG (reference sequence). Study-wide results and limits: Day 15 to 85 contracting clones showed balanced CD4/CD8; later expanders leaned CD4+.

This TCR derives from an adult woman who had mild COVID-19 (a few samples of this study predate the infection). Cell type and time point are not known. V usage is TRBV30 and J usage is TRBJ1-2; D is possibly TRBD1 (5 bases). Sequencing input: PBMCs or a T cell subset sorted from them (not recorded which). The CDR3 DNA reads as TGTGCCTGGACACCCCAGGAAGGGGCAGGCTATGGCTACACCTTC. It specifies CAWTPQEGAGYGYTF.